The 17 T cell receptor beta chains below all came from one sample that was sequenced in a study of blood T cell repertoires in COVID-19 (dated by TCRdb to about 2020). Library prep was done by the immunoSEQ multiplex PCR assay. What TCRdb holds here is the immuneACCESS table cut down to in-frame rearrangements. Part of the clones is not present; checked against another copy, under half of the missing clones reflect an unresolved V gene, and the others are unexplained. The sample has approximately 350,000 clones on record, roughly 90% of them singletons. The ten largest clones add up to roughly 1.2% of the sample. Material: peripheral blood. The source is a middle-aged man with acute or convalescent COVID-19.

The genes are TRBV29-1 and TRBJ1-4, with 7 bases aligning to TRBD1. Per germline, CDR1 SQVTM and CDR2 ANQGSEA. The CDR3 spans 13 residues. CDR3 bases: TGCGCCGGGCAGGGGGTGACTAATGAAAAACTGTTTTTT. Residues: CAGQGVTNEKLFF.

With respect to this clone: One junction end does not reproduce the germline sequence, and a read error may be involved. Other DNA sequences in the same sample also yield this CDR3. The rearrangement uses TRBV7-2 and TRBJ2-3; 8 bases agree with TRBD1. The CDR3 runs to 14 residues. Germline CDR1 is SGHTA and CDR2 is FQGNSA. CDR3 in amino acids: CASSLDRGTDTQYF. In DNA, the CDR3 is TGTGCCAGCAGTTTAGACAGGGGTACAGATACGCAGTATTTT.

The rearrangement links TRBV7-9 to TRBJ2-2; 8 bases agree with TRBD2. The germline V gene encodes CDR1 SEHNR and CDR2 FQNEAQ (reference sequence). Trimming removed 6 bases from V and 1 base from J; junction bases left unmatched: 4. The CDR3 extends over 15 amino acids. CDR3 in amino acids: CASRVSGGNTGELFF. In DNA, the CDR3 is TGTGCCAGCAGGGTCAGCGGGGGGAACACCGGGGAGCTGTTTTTT.

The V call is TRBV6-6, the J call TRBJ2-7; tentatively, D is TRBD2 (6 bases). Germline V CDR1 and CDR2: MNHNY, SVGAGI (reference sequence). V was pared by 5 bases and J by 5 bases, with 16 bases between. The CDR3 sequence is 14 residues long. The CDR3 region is CASSTYRGSNEQYF. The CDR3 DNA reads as TGTGCCAGCAGTACGTATCGGGGGTCCAACGAGCAGTACTTC.

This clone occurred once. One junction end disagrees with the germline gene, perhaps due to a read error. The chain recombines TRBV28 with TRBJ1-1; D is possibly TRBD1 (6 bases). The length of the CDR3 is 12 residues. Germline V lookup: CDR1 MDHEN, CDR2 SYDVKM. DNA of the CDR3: TGTGCCAGCAGACAGGGCAACACTAAAGCTTTCTTT. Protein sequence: CASRQGNTKAFF.

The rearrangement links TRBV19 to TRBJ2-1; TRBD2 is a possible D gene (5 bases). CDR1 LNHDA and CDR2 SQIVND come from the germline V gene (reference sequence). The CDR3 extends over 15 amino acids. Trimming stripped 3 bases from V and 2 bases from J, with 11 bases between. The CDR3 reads CASSMTGNTYNEQFF. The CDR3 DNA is TGTGCCAGTAGTATGACCGGGAATACCTACAATGAGCAGTTCTTC.

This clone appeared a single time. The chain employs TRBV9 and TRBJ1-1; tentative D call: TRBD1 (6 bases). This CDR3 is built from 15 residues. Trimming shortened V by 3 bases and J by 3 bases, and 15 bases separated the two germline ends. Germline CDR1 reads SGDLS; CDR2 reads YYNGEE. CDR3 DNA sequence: TGTGCCAGCAGCGCGCGACAGGAGTGGGACACTGAAGCTTTCTTT. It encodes CASSARQEWDTEAFF.

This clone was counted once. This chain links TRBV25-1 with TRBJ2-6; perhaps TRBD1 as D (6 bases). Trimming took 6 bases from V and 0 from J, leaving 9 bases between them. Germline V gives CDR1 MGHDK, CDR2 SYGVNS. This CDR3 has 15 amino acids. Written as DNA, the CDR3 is TGTGCCAGCAGCAGGACAGACTCTGGGGCCAACGTCCTGACTTTC. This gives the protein CASSRTDSGANVLTF.

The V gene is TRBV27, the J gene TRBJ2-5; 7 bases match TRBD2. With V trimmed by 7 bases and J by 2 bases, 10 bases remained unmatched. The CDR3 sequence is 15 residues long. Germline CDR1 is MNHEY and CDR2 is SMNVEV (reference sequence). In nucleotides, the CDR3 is TGTGCCAGCAAACACCTCACAGCGGGGCAAGAGACCCAGTACTTC. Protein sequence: CASKHLTAGQETQYF.

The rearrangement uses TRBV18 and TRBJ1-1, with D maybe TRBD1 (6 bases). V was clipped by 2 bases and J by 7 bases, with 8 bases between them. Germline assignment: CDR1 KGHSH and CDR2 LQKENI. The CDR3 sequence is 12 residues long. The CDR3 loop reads CASSPGTIEAFF. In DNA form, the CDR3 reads TGTGCCAGCTCACCAGGGACAATTGAAGCTTTCTTT. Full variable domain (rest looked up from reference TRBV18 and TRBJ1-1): NAGVMQNPRHLVRRRGQEARLRCSPMKGHSHVYWYRQLPEEGLKFMVYLQKENIIDESGMPKERFSAEFPKEGPSILRIQQVVRGDSAAYFCASSPGTIEAFFGQGTRLTVV.

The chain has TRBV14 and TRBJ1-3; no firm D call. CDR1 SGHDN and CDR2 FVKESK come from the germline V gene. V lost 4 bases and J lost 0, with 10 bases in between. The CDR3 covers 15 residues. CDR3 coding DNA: TGTGCCAGCAGCCTAGGACTGTTCTCTGGAAACACCATATATTTT. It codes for CASSLGLFSGNTIYF.

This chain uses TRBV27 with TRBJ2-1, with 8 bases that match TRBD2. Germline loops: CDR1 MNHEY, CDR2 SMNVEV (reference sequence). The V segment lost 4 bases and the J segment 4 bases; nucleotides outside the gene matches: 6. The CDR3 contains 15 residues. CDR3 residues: CASSSGLGKYNEQFF. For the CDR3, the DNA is TGTGCCAGCAGTTCGGGACTAGGAAAATACAATGAGCAGTTCTTC.

In DNA, the CDR3 is TGTGCCAGCAGTTTATACAGGGCGTGGGGAAACACCATATATTTT. Residues: CASSLYRAWGNTIYF. The rearrangement joins TRBV28 to TRBJ1-3; a weak D match, TRBD1 (6 bases). V shed 1 base and J shed 4 bases, with 11 bases lying between them. Germline loops: CDR1 MDHEN, CDR2 SYDVKM. The CDR3 is 15 amino acids.

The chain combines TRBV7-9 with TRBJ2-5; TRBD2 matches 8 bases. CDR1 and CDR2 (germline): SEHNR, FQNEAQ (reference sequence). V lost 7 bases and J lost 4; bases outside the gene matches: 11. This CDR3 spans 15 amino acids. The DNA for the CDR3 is TGTGCCAGCACCTATAAAGCGGGGGAGTCAGAGACCCAGTACTTC. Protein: CASTYKAGESETQYF. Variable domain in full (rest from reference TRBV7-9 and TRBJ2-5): DTGVSQNPRHKITKRGQNVTFRCDPISEHNRLYWYRQTLGQGPEFLTYFQNEAQLEKSRLLSDRFSAERPKGSFSTLEIQRTEQGDSAMYLCASTYKAGESETQYFGPGTRLLVL.

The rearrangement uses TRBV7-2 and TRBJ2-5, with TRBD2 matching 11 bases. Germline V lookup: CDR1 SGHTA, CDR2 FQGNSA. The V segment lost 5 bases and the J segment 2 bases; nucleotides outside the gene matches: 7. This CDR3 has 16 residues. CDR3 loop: CASSPPGLAAQETQYF. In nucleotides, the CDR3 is TGTGCCAGCAGCCCACCGGGACTAGCGGCTCAAGAGACCCAGTACTTC.

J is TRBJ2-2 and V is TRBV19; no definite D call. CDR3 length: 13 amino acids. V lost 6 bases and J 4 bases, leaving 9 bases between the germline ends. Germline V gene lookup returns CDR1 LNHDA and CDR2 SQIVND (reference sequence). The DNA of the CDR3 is TGTGCCAGTAGCCACGGTCCCACCGGGGAGCTGTTTTTT. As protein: CASSHGPTGELFF. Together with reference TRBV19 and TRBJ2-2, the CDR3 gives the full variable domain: DGGITQSPKYLFRKEGQNVTLSCEQNLNHDAMYWYRQDPGQGLRLIYYSQIVNDFQKGDIAEGYSVSREKKESFPLTVTSAQKNPTAFYLCASSHGPTGELFFGEGSRLTVL.

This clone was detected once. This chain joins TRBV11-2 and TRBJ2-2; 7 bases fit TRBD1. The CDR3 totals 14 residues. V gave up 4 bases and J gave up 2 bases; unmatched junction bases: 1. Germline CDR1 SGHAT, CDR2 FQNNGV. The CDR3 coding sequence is TGTGCCAGCAGCTGGGACAGAAACACCGGGGAGCTGTTTTTT. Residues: CASSWDRNTGELFF.